The clone carrying this T cell receptor (beta chain) was recorded only once. The data are from a study of blood T cell repertoires in COVID-19. Sequencing was performed with immunoSEQ multiplex PCR; in TCRdb, only in-frame clones are kept and a portion is missing. The table lists about 50,000 clones, roughly 80% of them singletons. Sequences were obtained from peripheral blood. The origin of this receptor is a human donor in a cohort sampled during active COVID-19.

The CDR3, as DNA: TGTGCCAGCAGCTTGACAGGGGAGTCAAAAGAAGCTTTCTTT. Its translation is CASSLTGESKEAFF. The chain links TRBV5-6 to TRBJ1-1; 7 nucleotides agree with TRBD1. The CDR3 runs to 14 residues. The germline V gene encodes CDR1 SGHDT and CDR2 YYEEEE. Trimming took 1 base from V and 8 from J; bases not matched to a gene: 8.